The clone carrying this T cell receptor (beta chain) has just a few counts. This record belongs to a study of T-cell memory formation after mild COVID-19. 5'RACE primed at constant segments yielded TCR alpha and TCR beta cDNA libraries bearing sample barcodes and UMIs. TCRdb reprocessed the 5' RACE reads with MiXCR, giving one entry per CDR3 protein. The sample has about 250,000 distinct CDR3 sequences, about a sixth seen once; the top ten hold 3.5%. In germline, CDR1 is SGHRS, CDR2 YFSETQ. The CDR3 loop spans 14 amino acids. Deletions cut 4 bases from V and 4 bases from J, with 11 bases between. This clonotype was sampled from a man aged 18-30 years who had mild COVID-19 (a few samples of this study predate the infection). Cell type and time point are not known. The rearrangement uses TRBV5-1 and TRBJ1-4; D remains unclear. Specimen: PBMCs or a T cell subset sorted from them (not recorded which). The CDR3 loop is CASSVTSHNEKLFF. DNA for the CDR3: TGCGCCAGCAGCGTAACAAGCCATAATGAAAAACTGTTTTTT.